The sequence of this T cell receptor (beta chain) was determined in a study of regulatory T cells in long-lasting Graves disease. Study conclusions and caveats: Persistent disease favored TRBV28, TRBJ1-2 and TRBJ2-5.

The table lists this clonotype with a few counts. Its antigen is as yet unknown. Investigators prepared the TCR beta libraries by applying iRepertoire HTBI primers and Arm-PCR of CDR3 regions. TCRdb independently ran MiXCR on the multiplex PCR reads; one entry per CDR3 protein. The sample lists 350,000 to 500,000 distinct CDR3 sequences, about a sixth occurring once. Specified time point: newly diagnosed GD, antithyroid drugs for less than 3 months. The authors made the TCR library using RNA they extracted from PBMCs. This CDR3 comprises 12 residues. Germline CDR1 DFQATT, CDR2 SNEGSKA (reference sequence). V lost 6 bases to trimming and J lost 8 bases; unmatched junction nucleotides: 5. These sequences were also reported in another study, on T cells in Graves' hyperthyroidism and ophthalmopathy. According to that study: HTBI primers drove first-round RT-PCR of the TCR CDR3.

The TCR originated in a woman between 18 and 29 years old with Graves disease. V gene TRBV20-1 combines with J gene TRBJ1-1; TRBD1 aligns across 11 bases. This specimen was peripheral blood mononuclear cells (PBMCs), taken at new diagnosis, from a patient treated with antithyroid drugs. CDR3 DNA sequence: TGCAGTGCCCCGGACAGGGGGCGGGAAGCTTTCTTT. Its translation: CSAPDRGREAFF.